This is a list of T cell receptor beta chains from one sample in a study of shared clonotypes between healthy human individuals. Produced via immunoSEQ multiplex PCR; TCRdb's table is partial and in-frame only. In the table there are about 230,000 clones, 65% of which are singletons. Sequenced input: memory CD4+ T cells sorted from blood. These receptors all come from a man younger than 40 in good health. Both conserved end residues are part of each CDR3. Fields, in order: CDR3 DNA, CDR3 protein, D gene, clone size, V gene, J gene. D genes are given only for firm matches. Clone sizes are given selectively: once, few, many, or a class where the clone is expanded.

CDR3nt: TGTGCCAGCAGCTTAGCGGCGGGGACAGGCGCCGCTTTCTTT
CDR3aa: CASSLAAGTGAAFF
d_gene: TRBD1
abundance: -
v_gene: TRBV11-3
j_gene: TRBJ1-1

CDR3nt: TGCAGCGTTGAAGATCCGCGGACAGGGTCAGGAAACACCATATATTTT
CDR3aa: CSVEDPRTGSGNTIYF
d_gene: TRBD1
abundance: -
v_gene: TRBV29-1
j_gene: TRBJ1-3

CDR3nt: TGCGCCAGCAGCCAAGGGGGCAGGGGAAATGGCTACACCTTC
CDR3aa: CASSQGGRGNGYTF
d_gene: -
abundance: few
v_gene: TRBV4-1
j_gene: TRBJ1-2

CDR3nt: TGTGCCAGCAGTTCCTCCAATTCCTACGAGCAGTACTTC
CDR3aa: CASSSSNSYEQYF
d_gene: -
abundance: -
v_gene: TRBV28
j_gene: TRBJ2-7

CDR3nt: TGTGCCAGCTCACCAATGAACTCTGGGGCCAACGTCCTGACTTTC
CDR3aa: CASSPMNSGANVLTF
d_gene: -
abundance: -
v_gene: TRBV18
j_gene: TRBJ2-6

CDR3nt: TGTGCCAGCAGCGGTCCGGGACAGGGGTATTGGGAGCAGTACTTC
CDR3aa: CASSGPGQGYWEQYF
d_gene: TRBD1
abundance: few
v_gene: TRBV7-9
j_gene: TRBJ2-7

CDR3nt: TGTGCCAGCTCACCAAGGGACAGATACCAAGAGACCCAGTACTTC
CDR3aa: CASSPRDRYQETQYF
d_gene: TRBD1
abundance: -
v_gene: TRBV18
j_gene: TRBJ2-5

CDR3nt: TGTGCCAGTAGTATATTTCCTAGCGGGAGTTTCTACAATGAGCAGTTCTTC
CDR3aa: CASSIFPSGSFYNEQFF
d_gene: TRBD2
abundance: -
v_gene: TRBV19
j_gene: TRBJ2-1

CDR3nt: TGTGCCAGCTCACTGAGCGGGACAGGGGGTGGCTACACCTTC
CDR3aa: CASSLSGTGGGYTF
d_gene: TRBD1
abundance: -
v_gene: TRBV18
j_gene: TRBJ1-2

CDR3nt: TGCGCCAGCAGCCAAGCCCCCGGGGGCGCCGGGGGGGAAAACATTCAGTACTTC
CDR3aa: CASSQAPGGAGGENIQYF
d_gene: TRBD2
abundance: once
v_gene: TRBV4-3
j_gene: TRBJ2-4

CDR3nt: TGCGCCAGCAGCCAAACACTTCCCTACGAGCAGTACTTC
CDR3aa: CASSQTLPYEQYF
d_gene: -
abundance: -
v_gene: TRBV4-1
j_gene: TRBJ2-7

CDR3nt: TGTGCCAGCAGTTCGCAGTTGCCTAATGAAAAACTGTTTTTT
CDR3aa: CASSSQLPNEKLFF
d_gene: -
abundance: -
v_gene: TRBV28
j_gene: TRBJ1-4

CDR3nt: TGTGCCAGCAGTTTAGGGACTAGCGGGTACGAGCAGTACTTC
CDR3aa: CASSLGTSGYEQYF
d_gene: TRBD2
abundance: -
v_gene: TRBV27
j_gene: TRBJ2-7

CDR3nt: TGTGCCAGCTCACCAGGTCTGGTAGGGCAGGGGGCCACTGAAGCTTTCTTT
CDR3aa: CASSPGLVGQGATEAFF
d_gene: TRBD1
abundance: many
v_gene: TRBV18
j_gene: TRBJ1-1

CDR3nt: TGTGCCAGCTCCCTAACGCGCCCAGACTCTGGAAACACCATATATTTT
CDR3aa: CASSLTRPDSGNTIYF
d_gene: -
abundance: -
v_gene: TRBV18
j_gene: TRBJ1-3

CDR3nt: TGTGCCAGCGGAAAAGCCTACGAGCAGTACTTC
CDR3aa: CASGKAYEQYF
d_gene: -
abundance: -
v_gene: TRBV28
j_gene: TRBJ2-7

CDR3nt: TGTGCCAGCACCTTACCGGACTGGGACCGTGAGAATGAAAAACTGTTTTTT
CDR3aa: CASTLPDWDRENEKLFF
d_gene: -
abundance: many
v_gene: TRBV7-9
j_gene: TRBJ1-4

CDR3nt: TGTGCCAGCAGCTTGAGGGTGTGGGGCGGGCTAGCGCACTACAATGAGCAGTTCTTC
CDR3aa: CASSLRVWGGLAHYNEQFF
d_gene: -
abundance: -
v_gene: TRBV5-6
j_gene: TRBJ2-1

CDR3nt: TGTGCCAGTAGTATAGATACCACGATGGGTGAGCAGTTCTTC
CDR3aa: CASSIDTTMGEQFF
d_gene: -
abundance: -
v_gene: TRBV19
j_gene: TRBJ2-1

CDR3nt: TGTGCCAGCAGTCGACAGGGGAAGCCCCAGCATTTT
CDR3aa: CASSRQGKPQHF
d_gene: TRBD1
abundance: -
v_gene: TRBV5-8
j_gene: TRBJ1-5

CDR3nt: TGTGCCAGCAGTGTGAGGGGCGCATTGGATCAGCCCCAGCATTTT
CDR3aa: CASSVRGALDQPQHF
d_gene: -
abundance: -
v_gene: TRBV2
j_gene: TRBJ1-5

CDR3nt: TGTGCCGTCGGGGGACAGGGGTACACCGGGGAGCTGTTTTTT
CDR3aa: CAVGGQGYTGELFF
d_gene: TRBD1
abundance: few
v_gene: TRBV10-3
j_gene: TRBJ2-2

CDR3nt: TGCGCCAGCAGCAAGGGGCAAGGGTCCTACAATGAGCAGTTCTTC
CDR3aa: CASSKGQGSYNEQFF
d_gene: -
abundance: -
v_gene: TRBV5-1
j_gene: TRBJ2-1

CDR3nt: TGTGCCAGTGGGTACCTAGCCCCTCATCAGCCCCAGCATTTT
CDR3aa: CASGYLAPHQPQHF
d_gene: -
abundance: -
v_gene: TRBV19
j_gene: TRBJ1-5

CDR3nt: TGTGCCAGCAGTGACGGACAGGGTTGGTATAGCAATCAGCCCCAGCATTTT
CDR3aa: CASSDGQGWYSNQPQHF
d_gene: TRBD1
abundance: -
v_gene: TRBV28
j_gene: TRBJ1-5

CDR3nt: TGCAGCGTTGTAGACAGTTCCTACGAGCAGTACTTC
CDR3aa: CSVVDSSYEQYF
d_gene: -
abundance: -
v_gene: TRBV29-1
j_gene: TRBJ2-7

CDR3nt: TGTGCCAGCACCTTGGCACAGGGTCATGAAAAACTGTTTTTT
CDR3aa: CASTLAQGHEKLFF
d_gene: -
abundance: -
v_gene: TRBV11-2
j_gene: TRBJ1-4